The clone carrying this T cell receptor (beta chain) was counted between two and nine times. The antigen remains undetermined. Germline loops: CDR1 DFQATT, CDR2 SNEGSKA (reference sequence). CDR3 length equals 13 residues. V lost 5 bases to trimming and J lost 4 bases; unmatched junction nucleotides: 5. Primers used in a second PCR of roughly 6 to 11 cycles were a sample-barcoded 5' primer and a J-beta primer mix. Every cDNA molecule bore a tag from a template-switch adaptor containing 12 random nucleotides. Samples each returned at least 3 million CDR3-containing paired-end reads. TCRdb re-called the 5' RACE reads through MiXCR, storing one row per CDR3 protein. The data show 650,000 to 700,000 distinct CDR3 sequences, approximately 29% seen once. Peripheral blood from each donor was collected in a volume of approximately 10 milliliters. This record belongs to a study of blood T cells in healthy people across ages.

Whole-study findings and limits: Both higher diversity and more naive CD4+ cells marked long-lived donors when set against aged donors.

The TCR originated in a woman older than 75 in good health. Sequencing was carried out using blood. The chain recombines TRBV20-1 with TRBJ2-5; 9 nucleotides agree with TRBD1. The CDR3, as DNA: TGCAGTGCTCCTACAGGGGGCCGAGAGACCCAGTACTTC. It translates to CSAPTGGRETQYF.